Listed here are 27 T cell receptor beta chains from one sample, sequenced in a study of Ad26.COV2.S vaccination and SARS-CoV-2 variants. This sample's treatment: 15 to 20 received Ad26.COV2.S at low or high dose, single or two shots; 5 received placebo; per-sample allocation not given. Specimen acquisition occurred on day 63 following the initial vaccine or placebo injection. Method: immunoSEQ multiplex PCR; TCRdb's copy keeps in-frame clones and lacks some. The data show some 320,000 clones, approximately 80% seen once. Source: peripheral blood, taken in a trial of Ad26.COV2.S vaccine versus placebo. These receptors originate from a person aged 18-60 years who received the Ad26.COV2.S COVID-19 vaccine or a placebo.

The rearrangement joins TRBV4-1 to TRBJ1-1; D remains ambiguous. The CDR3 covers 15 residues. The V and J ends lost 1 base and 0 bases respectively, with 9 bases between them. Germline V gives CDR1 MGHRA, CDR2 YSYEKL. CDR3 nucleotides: TGCGCCAGCAGCCAAGTCTTATGGTTGAACACTGAAGCTTTCTTT. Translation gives CASSQVLWLNTEAFF.

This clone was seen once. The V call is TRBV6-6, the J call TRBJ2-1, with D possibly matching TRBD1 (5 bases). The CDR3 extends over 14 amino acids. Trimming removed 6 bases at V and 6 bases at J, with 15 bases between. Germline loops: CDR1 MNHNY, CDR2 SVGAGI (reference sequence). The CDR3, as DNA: TGTGCCAGCAGCCCCCCGACAGACTCCAATGAGCAGTTCTTC. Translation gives CASSPPTDSNEQFF.

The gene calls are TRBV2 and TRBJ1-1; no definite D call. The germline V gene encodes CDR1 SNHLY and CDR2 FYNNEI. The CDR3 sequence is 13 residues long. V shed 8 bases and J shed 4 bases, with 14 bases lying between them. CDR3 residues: CASFGSIGTEAFF. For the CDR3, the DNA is TGTGCCAGCTTCGGGAGTATTGGCACTGAAGCTTTCTTT.

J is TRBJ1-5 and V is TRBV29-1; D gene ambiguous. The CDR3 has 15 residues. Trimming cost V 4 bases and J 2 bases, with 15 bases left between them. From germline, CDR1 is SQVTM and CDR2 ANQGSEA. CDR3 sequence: CSVADGVLGNQPQHF. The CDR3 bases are TGCAGCGTTGCCGACGGTGTCTTAGGCAATCAGCCCCAGCATTTT.

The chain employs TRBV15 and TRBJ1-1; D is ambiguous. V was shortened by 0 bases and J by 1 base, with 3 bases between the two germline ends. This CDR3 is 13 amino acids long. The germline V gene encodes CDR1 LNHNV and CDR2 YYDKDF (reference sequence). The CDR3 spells CATSREENTEAFF. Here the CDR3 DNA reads TGTGCCACCAGCAGAGAGGAGAACACTGAAGCTTTCTTT.

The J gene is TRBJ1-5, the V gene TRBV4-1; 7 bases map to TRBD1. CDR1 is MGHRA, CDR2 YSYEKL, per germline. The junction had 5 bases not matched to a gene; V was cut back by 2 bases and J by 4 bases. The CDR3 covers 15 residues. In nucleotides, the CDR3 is TGCGCCAGCAGCCAAACCCAACAGGGGAATCAGCCCCAGCATTTT. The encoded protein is CASSQTQQGNQPQHF.

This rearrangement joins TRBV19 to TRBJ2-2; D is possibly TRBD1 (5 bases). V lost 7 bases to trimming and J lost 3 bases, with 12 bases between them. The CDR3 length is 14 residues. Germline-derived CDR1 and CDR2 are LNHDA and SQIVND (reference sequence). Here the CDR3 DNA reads TGTGCCAGTACTAGGCAAGGGGACACCGGGGAGCTGTTTTTT. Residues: CASTRQGDTGELFF.

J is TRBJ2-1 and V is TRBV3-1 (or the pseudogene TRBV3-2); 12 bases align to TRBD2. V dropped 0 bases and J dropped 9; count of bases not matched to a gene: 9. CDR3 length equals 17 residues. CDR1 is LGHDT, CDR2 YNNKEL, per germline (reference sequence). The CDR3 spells CASSQDRTSGGSSEQFF. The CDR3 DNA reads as TGTGCCAGCAGCCAAGATAGAACTAGCGGGGGGTCCAGTGAGCAGTTCTTC.

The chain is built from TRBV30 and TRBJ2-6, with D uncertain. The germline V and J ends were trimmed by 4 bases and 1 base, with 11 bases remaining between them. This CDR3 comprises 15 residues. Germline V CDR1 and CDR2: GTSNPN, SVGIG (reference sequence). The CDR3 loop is CAWTRGVSGANVLTF. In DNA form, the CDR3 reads TGTGCCTGGACCCGTGGGGTTTCTGGGGCCAACGTCCTGACTTTC.

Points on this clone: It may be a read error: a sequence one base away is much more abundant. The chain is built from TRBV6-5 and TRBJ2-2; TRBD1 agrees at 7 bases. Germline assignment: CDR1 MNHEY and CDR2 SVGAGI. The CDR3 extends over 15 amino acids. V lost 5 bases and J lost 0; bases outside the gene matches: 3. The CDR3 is CASSRTGANTGELFF. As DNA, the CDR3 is TGTGCCAGCAGTCGGACAGGCGCGAACACCGGGGAGCTGTTTTTT.

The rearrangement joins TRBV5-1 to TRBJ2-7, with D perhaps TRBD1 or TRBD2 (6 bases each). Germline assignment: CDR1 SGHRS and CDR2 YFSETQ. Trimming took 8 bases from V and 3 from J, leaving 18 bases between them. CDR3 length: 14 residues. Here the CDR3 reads CASKLQGGYYEQYF. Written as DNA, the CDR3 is TGCGCCAGTAAACTACAAGGGGGGTACTACGAGCAGTACTTC.

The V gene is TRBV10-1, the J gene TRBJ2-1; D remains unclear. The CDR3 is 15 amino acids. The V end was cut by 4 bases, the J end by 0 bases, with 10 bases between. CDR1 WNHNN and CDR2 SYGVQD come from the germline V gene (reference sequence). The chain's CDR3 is CASSGRTSSYNEQFF. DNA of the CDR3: TGCGCCAGCAGTGGGCGGACCAGCTCCTACAATGAGCAGTTCTTC.

The CDR3 reads CASSSPPGQLRYTIYF. CDR3 DNA sequence: TGTGCCAGTAGTAGCCCACCCGGACAACTGCGGTACACCATATATTTT. The chain uses TRBV19 and TRBJ1-3; TRBD1 might be the D (5 bases). CDR1 and CDR2 (germline): LNHDA, SQIVND (reference sequence). With 4 bases removed from V and 8 bases from J, the gap between germline ends came to 21 bases. This CDR3 contains 16 residues.

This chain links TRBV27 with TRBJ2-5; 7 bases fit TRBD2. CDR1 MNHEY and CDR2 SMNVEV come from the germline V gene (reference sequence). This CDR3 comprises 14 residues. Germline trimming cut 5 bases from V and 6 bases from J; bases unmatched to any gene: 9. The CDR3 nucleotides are TGTGCCAGCAGTCCAGGACTAGGTAAACAGACCCAGTACTTC. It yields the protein CASSPGLGKQTQYF.

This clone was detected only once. The CDR3 bases are TGTGCCAGCAGCTTGGTCTGGGACTATGGCTACACCTTC. Its translation is CASSLVWDYGYTF. The genes are TRBV5-4 and TRBJ1-2; no firm D call. The V gene lost 0 bases and the J gene lost 3 bases, with 6 bases spanning the gap. The CDR3 totals 13 residues. The germline gives CDR1 SGHNT, CDR2 YYREEE (reference sequence).

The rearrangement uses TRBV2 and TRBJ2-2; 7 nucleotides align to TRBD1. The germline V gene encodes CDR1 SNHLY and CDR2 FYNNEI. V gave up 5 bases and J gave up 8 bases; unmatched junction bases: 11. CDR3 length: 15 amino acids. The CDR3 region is CASSRRDSGWGELFF. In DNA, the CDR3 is TGTGCCAGCAGTCGCCGGGACAGTGGGTGGGGGGAGCTGTTTTTT.

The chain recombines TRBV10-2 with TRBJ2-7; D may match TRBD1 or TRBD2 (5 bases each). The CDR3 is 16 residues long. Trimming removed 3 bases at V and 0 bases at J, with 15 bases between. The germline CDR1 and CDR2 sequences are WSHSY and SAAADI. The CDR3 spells CASSEKWDASSYEQYF. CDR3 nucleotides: TGCGCCAGCAGTGAAAAGTGGGACGCTAGCTCCTACGAGCAGTACTTC.

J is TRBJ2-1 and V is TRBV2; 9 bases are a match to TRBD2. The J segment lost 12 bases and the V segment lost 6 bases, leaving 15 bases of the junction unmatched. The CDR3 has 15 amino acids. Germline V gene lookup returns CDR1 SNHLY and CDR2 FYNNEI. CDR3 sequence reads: CASSDASGARLAQFF. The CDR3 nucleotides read TGTGCCAGCAGCGATGCTAGCGGGGCCAGACTGGCGCAGTTCTTC. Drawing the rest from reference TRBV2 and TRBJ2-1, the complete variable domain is EPEVTQTPSHQVTQMGQEVILRCVPISNHLYFYWYRQILGQKVEFLVSFYNNEISEKSEIFDDQFSVERPDGSNFTLKIRSTKLEDSAMYFCASSDASGARLAQFFGPGTRLTVL.

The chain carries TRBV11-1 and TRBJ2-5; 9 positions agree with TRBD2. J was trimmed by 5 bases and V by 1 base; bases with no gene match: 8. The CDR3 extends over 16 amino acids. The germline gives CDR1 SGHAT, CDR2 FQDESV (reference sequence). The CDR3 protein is CASSLGGGAVTETQYF. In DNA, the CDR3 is TGTGCCAGCAGCTTAGGCGGGGGGGCCGTAACCGAGACCCAGTACTTC.

CDR3 in amino acids: CASFKPGLTYYNEQFF. CDR3 sequence (DNA): TGTGCCAGTTTTAAGCCCGGGCTAACTTACTACAATGAGCAGTTCTTC. The rearrangement joins TRBV5-8 to TRBJ2-1; no clear D gene. V was pared by 8 bases and J by 3 bases, with 21 bases between. Germline V lookup: CDR1 SGHTS, CDR2 YDEGEE. This CDR3 region has 16 residues.

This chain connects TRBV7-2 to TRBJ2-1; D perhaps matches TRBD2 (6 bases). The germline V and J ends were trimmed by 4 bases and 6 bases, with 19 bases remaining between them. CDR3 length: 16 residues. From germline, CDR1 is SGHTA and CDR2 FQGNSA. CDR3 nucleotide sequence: TGTGCCAGCAGCTCAGCCCCGACGCGGGGCCCCAATGAGCAGTTCTTC. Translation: CASSSAPTRGPNEQFF.

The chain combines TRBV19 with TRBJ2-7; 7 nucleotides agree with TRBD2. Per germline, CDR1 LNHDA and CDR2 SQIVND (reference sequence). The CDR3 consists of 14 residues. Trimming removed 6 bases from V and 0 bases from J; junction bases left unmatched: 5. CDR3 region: CASSVGGSSYEQYF. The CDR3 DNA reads TGTGCCAGTAGCGTCGGGGGGAGCTCCTACGAGCAGTACTTC.

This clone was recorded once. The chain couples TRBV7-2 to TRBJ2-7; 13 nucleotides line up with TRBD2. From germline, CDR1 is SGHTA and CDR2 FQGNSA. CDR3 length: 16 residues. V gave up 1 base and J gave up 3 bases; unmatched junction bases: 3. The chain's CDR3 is CASSLGGLAGFYEQYF. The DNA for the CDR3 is TGTGCCAGCAGCTTAGGGGGACTAGCGGGGTTCTACGAGCAGTACTTC.

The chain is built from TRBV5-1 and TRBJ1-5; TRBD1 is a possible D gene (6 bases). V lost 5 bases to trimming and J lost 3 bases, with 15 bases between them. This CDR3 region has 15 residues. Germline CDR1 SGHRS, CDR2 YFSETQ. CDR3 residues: CASSLSDRINQPQHF. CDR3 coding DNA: TGCGCCAGCAGTCTCTCAGACAGGATCAATCAGCCCCAGCATTTT.

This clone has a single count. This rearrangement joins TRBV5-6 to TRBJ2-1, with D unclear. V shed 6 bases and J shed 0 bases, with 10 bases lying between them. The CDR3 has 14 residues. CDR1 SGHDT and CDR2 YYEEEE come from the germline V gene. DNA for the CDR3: TGTGCCAGCATTATGGTAGGCTCCTACAATGAGCAGTTCTTC. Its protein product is CASIMVGSYNEQFF. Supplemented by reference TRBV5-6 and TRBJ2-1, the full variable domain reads DAGVTQSPTHLIKTRGQQVTLRCSPKSGHDTVSWYQQALGQGPQFIFQYYEEEERQRGNFPDRFSGHQFPNYSSELNVNALLLGDSALYLCASIMVGSYNEQFFGPGTRLTVL.

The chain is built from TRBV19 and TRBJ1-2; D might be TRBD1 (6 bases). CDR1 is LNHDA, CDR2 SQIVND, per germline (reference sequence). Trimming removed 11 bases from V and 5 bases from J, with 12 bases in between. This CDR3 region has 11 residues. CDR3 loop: CALRGEYGYTF. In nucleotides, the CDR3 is TGTGCCTTAAGGGGGGAGTATGGCTACACCTTC. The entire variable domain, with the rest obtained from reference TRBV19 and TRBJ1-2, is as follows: DGGITQSPKYLFRKEGQNVTLSCEQNLNHDAMYWYRQDPGQGLRLIYYSQIVNDFQKGDIAEGYSVSREKKESFPLTVTSAQKNPTAFYLCALRGEYGYTFGSGTRLTVV.

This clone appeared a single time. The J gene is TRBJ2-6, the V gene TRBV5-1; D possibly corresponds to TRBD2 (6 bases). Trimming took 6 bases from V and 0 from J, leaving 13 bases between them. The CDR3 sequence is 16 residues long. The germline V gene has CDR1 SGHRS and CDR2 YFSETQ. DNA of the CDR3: TGCGCCAGCAACGGCGGGGTGAGCTCTGGGGCCAACGTCCTGACTTTC. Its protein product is CASNGGVSSGANVLTF.